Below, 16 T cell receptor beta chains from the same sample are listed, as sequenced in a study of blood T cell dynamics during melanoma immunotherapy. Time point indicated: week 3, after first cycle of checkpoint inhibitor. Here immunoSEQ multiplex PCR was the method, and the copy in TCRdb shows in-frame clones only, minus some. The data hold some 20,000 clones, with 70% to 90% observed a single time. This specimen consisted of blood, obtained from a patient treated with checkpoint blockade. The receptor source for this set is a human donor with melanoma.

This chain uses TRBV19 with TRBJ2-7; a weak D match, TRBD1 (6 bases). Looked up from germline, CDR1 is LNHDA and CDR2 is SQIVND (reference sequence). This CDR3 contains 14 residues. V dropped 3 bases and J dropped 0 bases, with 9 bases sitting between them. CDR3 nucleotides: TGTGCCAGTAGTATTGCGGACAGCTCCTACGAGCAGTACTTC. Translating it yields CASSIADSSYEQYF. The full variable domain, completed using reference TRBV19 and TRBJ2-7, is DGGITQSPKYLFRKEGQNVTLSCEQNLNHDAMYWYRQDPGQGLRLIYYSQIVNDFQKGDIAEGYSVSREKKESFPLTVTSAQKNPTAFYLCASSIADSSYEQYFGPGTRLTVT.

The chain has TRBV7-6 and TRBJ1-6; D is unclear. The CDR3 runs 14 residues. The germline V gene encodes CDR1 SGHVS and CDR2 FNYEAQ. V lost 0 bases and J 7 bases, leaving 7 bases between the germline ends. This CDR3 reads CASSLAGENSPLHF. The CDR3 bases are TGTGCCAGCAGCTTAGCGGGTGAAAATTCACCCCTCCACTTT.

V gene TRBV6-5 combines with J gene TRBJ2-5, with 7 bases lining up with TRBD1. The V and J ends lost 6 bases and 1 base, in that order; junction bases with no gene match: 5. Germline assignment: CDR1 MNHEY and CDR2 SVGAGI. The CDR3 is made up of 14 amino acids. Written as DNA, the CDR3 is TGTGCCAGCAGCCTGGGACAGTTCCAAGAGACCCAGTACTTC. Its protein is CASSLGQFQETQYF.

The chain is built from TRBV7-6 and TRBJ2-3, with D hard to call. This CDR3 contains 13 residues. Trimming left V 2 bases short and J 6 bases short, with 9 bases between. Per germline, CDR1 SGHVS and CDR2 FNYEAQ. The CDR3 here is CASSLTSRDTQYF. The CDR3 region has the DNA TGTGCCAGCAGCTTAACGAGTAGGGATACGCAGTATTTT.

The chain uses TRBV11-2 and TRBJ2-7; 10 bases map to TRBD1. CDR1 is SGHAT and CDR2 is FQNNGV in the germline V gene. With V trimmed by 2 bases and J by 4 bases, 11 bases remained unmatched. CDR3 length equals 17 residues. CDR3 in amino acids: CASSLMGPGQGRYEQYF. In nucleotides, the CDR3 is TGTGCCAGCAGCTTAATGGGACCGGGACAGGGGAGATACGAGCAGTACTTC.

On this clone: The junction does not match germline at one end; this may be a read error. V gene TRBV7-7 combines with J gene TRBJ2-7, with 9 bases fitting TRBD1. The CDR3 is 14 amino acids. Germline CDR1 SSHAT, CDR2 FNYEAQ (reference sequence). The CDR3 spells CASSPGQGNYEQYF. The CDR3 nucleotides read TGTGCTAGCAGCCCAGGACAGGGGAACTACGAGCAGTACTTC.

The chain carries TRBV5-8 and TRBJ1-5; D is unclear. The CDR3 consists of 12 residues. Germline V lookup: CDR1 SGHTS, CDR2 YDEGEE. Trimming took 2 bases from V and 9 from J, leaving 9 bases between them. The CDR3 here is CASSLLGPPQHF. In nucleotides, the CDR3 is TGTGCCAGCAGCTTACTGGGTCCGCCCCAGCATTTT.

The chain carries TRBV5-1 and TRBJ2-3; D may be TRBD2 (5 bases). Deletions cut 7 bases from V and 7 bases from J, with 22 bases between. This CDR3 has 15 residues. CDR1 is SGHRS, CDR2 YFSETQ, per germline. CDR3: CASRPLYRDRNTQYF. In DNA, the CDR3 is TGCGCCAGCCGGCCGCTATACCGGGATCGAAATACGCAGTATTTT.

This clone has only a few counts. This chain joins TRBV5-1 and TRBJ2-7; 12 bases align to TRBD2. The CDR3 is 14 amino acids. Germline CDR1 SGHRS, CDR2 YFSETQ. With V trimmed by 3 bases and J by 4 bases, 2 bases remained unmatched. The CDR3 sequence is CASSSGTSGYEQYF. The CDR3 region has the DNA TGCGCCAGCAGCTCCGGGACTAGCGGGTACGAGCAGTACTTC.

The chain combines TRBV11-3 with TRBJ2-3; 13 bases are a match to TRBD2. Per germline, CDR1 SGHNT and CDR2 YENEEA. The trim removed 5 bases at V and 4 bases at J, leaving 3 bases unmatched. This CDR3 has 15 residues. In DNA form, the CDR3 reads TGTGCCAGCAGCAAGGGGACTAGCGGGGCAGATACGCAGTATTTT. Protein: CASSKGTSGADTQYF.

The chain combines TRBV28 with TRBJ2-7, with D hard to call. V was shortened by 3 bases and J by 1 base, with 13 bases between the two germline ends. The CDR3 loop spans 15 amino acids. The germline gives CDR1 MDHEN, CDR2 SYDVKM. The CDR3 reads CASSLPRTASYEQYF. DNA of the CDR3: TGTGCCAGCAGTTTGCCCAGGACGGCTTCCTACGAGCAGTACTTC. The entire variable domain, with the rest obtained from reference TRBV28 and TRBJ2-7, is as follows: DVKVTQSSRYLVKRTGEKVFLECVQDMDHENMFWYRQDPGLGLRLIYFSYDVKMKEKGDIPEGYSVSREKKERFSLILESASTNQTSMYLCASSLPRTASYEQYFGPGTRLTVT.

CDR3 protein: CATSPRTGRVTGELFF. CDR3 coding DNA: TGTGCCACCAGCCCTCGGACAGGGCGTGTCACCGGGGAGCTGTTTTTT. This chain uses TRBV15 with TRBJ2-2; 8 bases are a match to TRBD1. This CDR3 is built from 16 residues. Germline CDR1 LNHNV, CDR2 YYDKDF (reference sequence). The V gene end was trimmed by 5 bases and the J gene end by 4 bases; junction bases not matched to a gene: 9.

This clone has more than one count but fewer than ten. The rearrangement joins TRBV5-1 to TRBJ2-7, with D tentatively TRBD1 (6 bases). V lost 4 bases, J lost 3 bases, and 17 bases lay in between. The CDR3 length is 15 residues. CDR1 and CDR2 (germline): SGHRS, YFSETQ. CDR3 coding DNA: TGCGCCAGCAGCATCCTCACCGGGACATACTACGAGCAGTACTTC. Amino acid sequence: CASSILTGTYYEQYF.

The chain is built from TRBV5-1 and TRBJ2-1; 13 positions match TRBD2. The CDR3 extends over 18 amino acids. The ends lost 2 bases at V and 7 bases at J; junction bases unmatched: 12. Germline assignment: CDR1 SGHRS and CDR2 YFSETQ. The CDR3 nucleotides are TGCGCCAGCAGCTTACGACTAGCGGGAGGATATACCGCAAATGAGCAGTTCTTC. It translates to CASSLRLAGGYTANEQFF.

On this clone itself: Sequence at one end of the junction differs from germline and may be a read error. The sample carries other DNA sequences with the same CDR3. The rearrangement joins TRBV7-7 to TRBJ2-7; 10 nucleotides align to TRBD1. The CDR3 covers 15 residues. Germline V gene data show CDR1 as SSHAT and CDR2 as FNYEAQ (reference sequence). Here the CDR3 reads CASSPGTGATYEQYF. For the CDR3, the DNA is TGTGCTAGCAGCCCAGGGACAGGGGCGACCTACGAGCAGTACTTC.

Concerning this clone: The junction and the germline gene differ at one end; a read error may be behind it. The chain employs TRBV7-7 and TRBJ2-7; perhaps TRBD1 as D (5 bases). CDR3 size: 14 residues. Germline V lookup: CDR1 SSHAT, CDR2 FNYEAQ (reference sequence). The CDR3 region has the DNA TGTGCTAGCAGCTTAGGGCAGGGTCCAGACGAGCAGTACTTC. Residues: CASSLGQGPDEQYF.